These T cell receptor beta chains were read from a single sample in a study of PD-1 blockade in classical Hodgkin lymphoma. Repertoires were generated with immunoSEQ multiplex PCR, while TCRdb's copy carries only in-frame clones and drops some. The repertoire consists of around 30,000 clones, with roughly nine tenths occurring once and the leading ten covering roughly 0.27%. Sequencing was performed on CD4+ T cells from blood, taken before the fourth cycle of nivolumab. These receptors all come from a human donor with classical Hodgkin lymphoma. Both conserved end residues are part of each CDR3. The D gene is left open where the match is weak. Some rows mark clone size as missing; the rest say once, few, many or name a class of expanded clone.

>TRBV5-6|TRBJ1-1|.|.
CASSLAPDTEAFF
TGTGCCAGCAGCTTGGCCCCGGACACTGAAGCTTTCTTT
>TRBV29-1|TRBJ2-3|.|.
CSGRTTDTQYF
TGCAGCGGACGAACCACAGATACGCAGTATTTT
>TRBV2|TRBJ1-2|few|TRBD1
CASSEKQGANYGYTF
TGTGCCAGCAGTGAAAAGCAGGGGGCTAACTATGGCTACACCTTC
>TRBV28|TRBJ2-3|.|.
CATGQSTDTQYF
TGTGCCACAGGACAGAGCACAGATACGCAGTATTTT
>TRBV6-5|TRBJ1-1|.|.
CASSYKPGLNTEAFF
TGTGCCAGCAGTTACAAGCCAGGCTTGAACACTGAAGCTTTCTTT
>TRBV4-1|TRBJ2-7|.|TRBD1
CASSHPRDRTARSYEQYF
TGCGCCAGCAGCCACCCCCGGGACAGGACAGCGCGATCCTACGAGCAGTACTTC
>TRBV19|TRBJ2-7|.|TRBD2
CASSTPTSGRVEQYF
TGTGCCAGTAGTACCCCGACTAGCGGGAGGGTCGAGCAGTACTTC
>TRBV4-1|TRBJ2-1|once|.
CASSQVPREQFF
TGCGCCAGCAGCCAAGTCCCAAGGGAGCAGTTCTTC
>TRBV7-2|TRBJ2-7|.|TRBD1
CASSIRTGGSEQYF
TGTGCCAGCAGCATCCGGACAGGGGGAAGTGAGCAGTACTTC
>TRBV11-2|TRBJ2-7|.|.
CASSLGPRQVAPYEQYF
TGTGCCAGCAGCTTAGGCCCCCGGCAGGTTGCTCCCTACGAGCAGTACTTC
>TRBV6-6|TRBJ1-1|once|.
CASSYMGGRYTEAFF
TGTGCCAGCAGTTACATGGGGGGCAGGTACACTGAAGCTTTCTTT
>TRBV2|TRBJ1-1|.|TRBD1
CASREQGASNTEAFF
TGTGCCAGCAGAGAACAGGGGGCGAGTAACACTGAAGCTTTCTTT
>TRBV4-2|TRBJ2-7|.|TRBD2
CASSQGSSGYYEQYF
TGTGCCAGCAGCCAGGGATCTAGCGGGTACTACGAGCAGTACTTC
>TRBV18|TRBJ1-6|.|TRBD1
CASSRTGIENSPLHF
TGTGCCAGCTCAAGGACAGGGATTGAGAATTCACCCCTCCACTTT